This T cell receptor (beta chain) was recorded in a study of cytomegalovirus exposure and HLA in healthy donors. Study-level findings and limits: Rarity held for most TCR sequences, but there were some public TCRs that occurred in many donors. Later analysis placed DRB1 highest and HLA-C lowest in TCR association rates, which differed by HLA locus. In an earlier analysis, in some 600 donors, most V segments appeared productive either ~87% or ~30% of the time.

PCR employed 60 Vbeta and 13 Jbeta primers. Generated by immunoSEQ multiplex PCR, the TCRdb table keeps only in-frame clones and is missing some. The data show fewer than 250,000 clones, with roughly 83% seen just once and more than 0.35% held by the top ten. As for this clone: Its target is unknown.

Everyone who donated was a healthy bone marrow donor. CDR1 SGHTA and CDR2 FQGNSA come from the germline V gene. Trimming pared 2 bases from V and 9 bases from J, leaving 15 bases between. This CDR3 region has 14 residues. This receptor was obtained from a male donor in good health and CMV-seropositive. The sample comprised PBMCs. This chain uses TRBV7-2 with TRBJ2-3; D possibly corresponds to TRBD2 (5 bases). The CDR3 reads CASSLIGSGGTQYF. The CDR3 DNA reads TGTGCCAGCAGCTTAATCGGTTCCGGAGGCACGCAGTATTTT.